The source of this T cell receptor beta chain is a study of cytomegalovirus exposure and HLA in healthy donors. Vbeta (60) and Jbeta (13) primers were used in the PCR. The data were produced by immunoSEQ multiplex PCR, yet TCRdb's version contains in-frame clones alone and is incomplete. Of around 130,000 clones listed, roughly 8.3% are singletons. Germline V gives CDR1 SGHRS, CDR2 YFSETQ. V lost 4 bases to trimming and J lost 4 bases, with 18 bases between them. The CDR3 contains 15 residues. This clone was picked up a small number of times. The chain has TRBV5-1 and TRBJ2-7, with D possibly matching TRBD1 (6 bases). The clonotype was recovered from a man aged 35 to 55 in good health and CMV-seronegative. What was sequenced was PBMCs. The CDR3 region is CASSPDGTSAYEQYF. For the CDR3, the DNA is TGCGCCAGCAGCCCGGACGGGACATCGGCGTACGAGCAGTACTTC.